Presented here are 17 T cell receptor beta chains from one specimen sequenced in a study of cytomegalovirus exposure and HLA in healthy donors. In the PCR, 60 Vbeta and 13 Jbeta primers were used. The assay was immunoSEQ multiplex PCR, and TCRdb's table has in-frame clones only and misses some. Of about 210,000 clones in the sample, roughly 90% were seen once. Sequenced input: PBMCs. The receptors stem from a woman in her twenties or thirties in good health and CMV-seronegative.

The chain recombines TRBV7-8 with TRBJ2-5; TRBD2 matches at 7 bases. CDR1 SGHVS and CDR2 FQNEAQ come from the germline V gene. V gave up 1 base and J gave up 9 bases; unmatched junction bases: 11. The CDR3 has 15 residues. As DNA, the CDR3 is TGTGCCAGCAGCTTAGTCCCTAGCGGACACATGGCCCAGTACTTC. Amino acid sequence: CASSLVPSGHMAQYF.

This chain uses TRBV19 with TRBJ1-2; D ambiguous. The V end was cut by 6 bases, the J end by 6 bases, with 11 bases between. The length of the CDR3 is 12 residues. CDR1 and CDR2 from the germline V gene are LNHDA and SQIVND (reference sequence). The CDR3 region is CASREGTNGYTF. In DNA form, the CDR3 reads TGTGCCAGTAGGGAGGGCACGAATGGCTACACCTTC.

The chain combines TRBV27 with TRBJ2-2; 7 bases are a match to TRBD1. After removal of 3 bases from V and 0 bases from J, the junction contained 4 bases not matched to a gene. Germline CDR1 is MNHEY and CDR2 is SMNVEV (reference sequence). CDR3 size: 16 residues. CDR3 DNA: TGTGCCAGCAGTTTCGTGGACAGGACGAACACCGGGGAGCTGTTTTTT. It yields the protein CASSFVDRTNTGELFF.

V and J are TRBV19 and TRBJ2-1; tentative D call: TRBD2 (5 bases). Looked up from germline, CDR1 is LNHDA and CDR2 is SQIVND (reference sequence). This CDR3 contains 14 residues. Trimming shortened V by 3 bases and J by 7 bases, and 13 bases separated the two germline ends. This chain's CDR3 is CASSIDSVRNEQFF. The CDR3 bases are TGTGCCAGTAGTATTGATAGCGTGCGGAATGAGCAGTTCTTC.

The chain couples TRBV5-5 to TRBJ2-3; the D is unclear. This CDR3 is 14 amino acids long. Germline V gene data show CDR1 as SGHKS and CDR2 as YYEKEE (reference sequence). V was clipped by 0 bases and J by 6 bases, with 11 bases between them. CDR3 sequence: CASSLDYSRDTQYF. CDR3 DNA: TGTGCCAGCAGCTTGGACTACTCTCGGGATACGCAGTATTTT.

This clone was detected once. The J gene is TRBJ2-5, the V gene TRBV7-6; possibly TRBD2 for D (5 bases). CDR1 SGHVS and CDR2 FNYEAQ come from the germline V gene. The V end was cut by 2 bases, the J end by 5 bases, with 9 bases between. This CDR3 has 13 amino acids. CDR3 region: CASSLSGWETQYF. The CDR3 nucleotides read TGTGCCAGCAGCTTATCGGGGTGGGAGACCCAGTACTTC.

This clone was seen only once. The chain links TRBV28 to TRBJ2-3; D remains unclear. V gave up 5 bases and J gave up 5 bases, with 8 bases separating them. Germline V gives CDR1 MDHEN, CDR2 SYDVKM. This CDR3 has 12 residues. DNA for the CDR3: TGTGCCAGCAGTCTCACGGGAGATACGCAGTATTTT. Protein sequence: CASSLTGDTQYF.

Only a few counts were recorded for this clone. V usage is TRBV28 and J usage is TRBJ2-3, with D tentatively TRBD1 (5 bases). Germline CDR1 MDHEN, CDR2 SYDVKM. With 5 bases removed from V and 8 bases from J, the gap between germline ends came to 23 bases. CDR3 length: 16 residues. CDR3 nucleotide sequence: TGTGCCAGCAGTCTAGACCAGGGTTTTAGTTGGGTTACGCAGTATTTT. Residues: CASSLDQGFSWVTQYF. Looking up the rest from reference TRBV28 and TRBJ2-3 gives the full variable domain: DVKVTQSSRYLVKRTGEKVFLECVQDMDHENMFWYRQDPGLGLRLIYFSYDVKMKEKGDIPEGYSVSREKKERFSLILESASTNQTSMYLCASSLDQGFSWVTQYFGPGTRLTVL.

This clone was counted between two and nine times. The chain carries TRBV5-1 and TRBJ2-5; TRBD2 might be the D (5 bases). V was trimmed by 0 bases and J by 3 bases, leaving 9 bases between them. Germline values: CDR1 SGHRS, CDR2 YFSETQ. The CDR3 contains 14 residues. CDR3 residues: CASSLANGEETQYF. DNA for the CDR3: TGCGCCAGCAGCTTGGCCAACGGGGAAGAGACCCAGTACTTC.

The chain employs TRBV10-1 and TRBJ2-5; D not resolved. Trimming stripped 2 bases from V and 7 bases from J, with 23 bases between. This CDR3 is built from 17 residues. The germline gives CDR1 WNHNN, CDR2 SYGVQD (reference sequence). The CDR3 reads CASSEGPTTASMGTQYF. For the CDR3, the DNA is TGCGCCAGCAGTGAGGGCCCCACTACGGCGAGTATGGGGACCCAGTACTTC.

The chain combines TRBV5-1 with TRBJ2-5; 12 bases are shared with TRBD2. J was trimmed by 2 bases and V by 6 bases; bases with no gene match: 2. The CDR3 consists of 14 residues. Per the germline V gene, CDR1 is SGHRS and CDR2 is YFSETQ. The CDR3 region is CASNLAGGQETQYF. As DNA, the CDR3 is TGCGCCAGCAATCTAGCGGGAGGGCAAGAGACCCAGTACTTC.

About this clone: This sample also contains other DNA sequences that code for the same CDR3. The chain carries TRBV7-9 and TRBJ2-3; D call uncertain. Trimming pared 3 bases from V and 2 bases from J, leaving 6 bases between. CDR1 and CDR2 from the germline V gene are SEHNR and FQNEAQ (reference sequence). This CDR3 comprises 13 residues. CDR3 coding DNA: TGTGCCAGCAGCTTGCCCTACACAGATACGCAGTATTTT. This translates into CASSLPYTDTQYF.

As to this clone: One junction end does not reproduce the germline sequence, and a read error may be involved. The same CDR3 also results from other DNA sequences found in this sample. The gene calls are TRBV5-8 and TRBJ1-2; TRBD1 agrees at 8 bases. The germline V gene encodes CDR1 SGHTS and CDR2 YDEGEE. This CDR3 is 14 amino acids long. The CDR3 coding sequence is TGCGCCAGCAGCTCCGACCAGGGGGCTAAGGGCTACACCTTC. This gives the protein CASSSDQGAKGYTF.

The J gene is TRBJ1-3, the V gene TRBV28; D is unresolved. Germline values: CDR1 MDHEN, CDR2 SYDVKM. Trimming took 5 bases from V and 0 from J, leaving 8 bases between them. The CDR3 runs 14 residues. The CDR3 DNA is TGTGCCAGCAGTAAACCGAGCTCTGGAAACACCATATATTTT. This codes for CASSKPSSGNTIYF.

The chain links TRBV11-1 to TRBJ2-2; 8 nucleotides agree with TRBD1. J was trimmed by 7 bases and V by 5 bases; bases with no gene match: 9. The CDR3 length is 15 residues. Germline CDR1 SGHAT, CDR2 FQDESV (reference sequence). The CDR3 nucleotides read TGTGCCAGCAGCCCGAGGACAGGGTCCGGCGGGGAGCTGTTTTTT. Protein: CASSPRTGSGGELFF.

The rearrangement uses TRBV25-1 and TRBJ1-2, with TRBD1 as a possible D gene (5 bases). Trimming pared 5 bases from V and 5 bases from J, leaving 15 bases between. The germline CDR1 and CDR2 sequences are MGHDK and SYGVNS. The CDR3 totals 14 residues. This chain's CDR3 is CASSPPGTAYGYTF. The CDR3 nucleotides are TGTGCCAGCAGTCCCCCCGGGACTGCATATGGCTACACCTTC.

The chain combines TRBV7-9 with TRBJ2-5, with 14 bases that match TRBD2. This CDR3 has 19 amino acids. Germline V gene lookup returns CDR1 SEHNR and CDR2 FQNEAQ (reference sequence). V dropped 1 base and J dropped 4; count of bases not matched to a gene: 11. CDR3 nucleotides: TGTGCCAGCAGCTTAGGGACTAGCGGGGGGACCTATGGGCGAGAGACCCAGTACTTC. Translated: CASSLGTSGGTYGRETQYF.